These T cell receptor beta chains were read from a single sample in a study of neurological immune-mediated disorders. TCRdb passed the 5' RACE reads through MiXCR, listing each CDR3 protein once. The table shows tens of thousands of distinct CDR3 sequences, with approximately 5.1% occurring only once. Sequencing was performed on PBMCs. The receptors here all came from a human donor with multiple sclerosis. The donor label of this sample is uncertain. Each CDR3 is given with its conserved first and last residue. The D gene is left open where the match is weak. The size of a clone is reported for some rows only, either as once, few or many, or as a class for expanded clones.

clone size,J gene,D gene,V gene,CDR3 DNA,CDR3 protein
many,TRBJ2-7,NA,TRBV3-1,TGTGCCAGCAGCCAAGAAATCTCCAGCTCCTACGAGCAGTACTTC,CASSQEISSSYEQYF
many,TRBJ2-1,NA,TRBV12-3/TRBV12-4,TGTGCCAGCAGTGAAAACCGGGACACTTACAATGAGCAGTTCTTC,CASSENRDTYNEQFF
many,TRBJ2-2,NA,TRBV6-5,TGTGCCAGCAGCCGGGACGGAAATACCGGGGAGCTGTTTTTT,CASSRDGNTGELFF
many,TRBJ1-1,NA,TRBV27,TGTGCCAGCAGTTTATTAGGGTTGGGTACTGAAGCTTTCTTT,CASSLLGLGTEAFF
many,TRBJ2-3,NA,TRBV20-1,TGCAGTGCTGGGGGCGGCATCACAGATACGCAGTATTTT,CSAGGGITDTQYF
many,TRBJ2-1,TRBD1,TRBV5-1,TGCGCCAGCAGCCGGACAGGGACTTACAATGAGCAGTTCTTC,CASSRTGTYNEQFF
many,TRBJ2-7,TRBD1,TRBV3-1,TGTGCCAGCAGCCAAGGTCGGGGGACAGGGGGCCTCAAAGACTACGAGCAGTACTTC,CASSQGRGTGGLKDYEQYF
many,TRBJ1-2,NA,TRBV10-3,TGTGCCATCAGTGAGATGGAGGGTTATGGCTACACCTTC,CAISEMEGYGYTF
many,TRBJ2-3,TRBD2,TRBV4-1,TGCGCCAGCAGCAGCCGGGGGGGGGGCTTGGATACGCAGTATTTT,CASSSRGGGLDTQYF
many,TRBJ1-5,NA,TRBV12-3/TRBV12-4,TGTGCCAGCAGTTTCGAGGGGGGCGGCAATCAGCCCCAGCATTTT,CASSFEGGGNQPQHF
many,TRBJ2-1,TRBD1,TRBV20-1,TGCAGTGCTTCTCACAGGGGGCTCTACAATGAGCAGTTCTTC,CSASHRGLYNEQFF
many,TRBJ2-5,TRBD2,TRBV3-1,TGTGCCAGCAGGGGGACTAGCGGGTCTCAGTACTTC,CASRGTSGSQYF
many,TRBJ1-1,NA,TRBV20-1,TGCAGTGCCCAGTACAGGGCGAACACTGAAGCTTTCTTT,CSAQYRANTEAFF
many,TRBJ2-3,TRBD1,TRBV5-1,TGCGCCAGCAGCCAGGACAGGTCGTACACAGATACGCAGTATTTT,CASSQDRSYTDTQYF
many,TRBJ2-2,TRBD1,TRBV3-1,TGTGCCAGCAGCCAAGATCCGGGACAGAGGAACACCGGGGAGCTGTTTTTT,CASSQDPGQRNTGELFF
many,TRBJ1-1,NA,TRBV10-3,TGTGCCATCAGTGAGTCAGTGAACACTGAAGCTTTCTTT,CAISESVNTEAFF
many,TRBJ1-2,NA,TRBV11-2,TGTGCCAGCAGTCCTCCCGAGGGGCGAAGCTATGGCTACACCTTC,CASSPPEGRSYGYTF
many,TRBJ2-7,NA,TRBV10-2,TGCGCCAGCAGTGAGTCCTCAGGGGAAGAGCAGTACTTC,CASSESSGEEQYF
many,TRBJ2-3,TRBD1,TRBV5-1,TGCGCCAGCAGCCCCTATGGACAGGGCACAGATACGCAGTATTTT,CASSPYGQGTDTQYF
many,TRBJ2-3,NA,TRBV10-3,TGTGCCATCAGTGAGGTCACTAGCACAGATACGCAGTATTTT,CAISEVTSTDTQYF
many,TRBJ2-1,NA,TRBV5-5,TGTGCCAGCAGCTTGGCCCCCGACTTCTACAATGAGCAGTTCTTC,CASSLAPDFYNEQFF
many,TRBJ1-1,NA,TRBV5-1,TGCGCCAGCAGCCGCGGCTTATACCAGGGGCCGGTTGAAGCTTTCTTT,CASSRGLYQGPVEAFF
few,TRBJ2-3,NA,TRBV7-9,TGTGCCAGCAGCCAAAGATTACTCACAGATACGCAGTATTTT,CASSQRLLTDTQYF
many,TRBJ2-3,TRBD1,TRBV7-9,TGTGCCAGCAGCTTACCGGGACAGATCATAGATACGCAGTATTTT,CASSLPGQIIDTQYF
many,TRBJ1-2,TRBD1,TRBV20-1,TGCAGTGCTAGAGTATTAACAGGGGAGAATTTCTATGGCTACACCTTC,CSARVLTGENFYGYTF
many,TRBJ2-1,TRBD2,TRBV5-1,TGCGCCAGCAGCCGGAGCGGGGGGGCGGATGAGCAGTTCTTC,CASSRSGGADEQFF
many,TRBJ1-2,TRBD1,TRBV20-1,TGCAGTGCTAGTATATCACAGTCGGGACAGGGGGCGATAGGCTACACCTTC,CSASISQSGQGAIGYTF
many,TRBJ1-5,TRBD1,TRBV6-5,TGTGCCAGCAGTTTCCGGGACAGGGGGCGCGGACAGCCCCAGCATTTT,CASSFRDRGRGQPQHF
many,TRBJ2-3,TRBD2,TRBV10-2,TGCGCCAGCAGTGAGTCGACGGGGACTAGCGTGCTCACAGATACGCAGTATTTT,CASSESTGTSVLTDTQYF
many,TRBJ2-5,TRBD1,TRBV10-3,TGTGCCATCAGGGTGGACAGGGGGCAGGGGACCCAGTACTTC,CAIRVDRGQGTQYF
many,TRBJ2-1,TRBD1,TRBV20-1,TGCAGTGCTAGAGATATGGCAGGGGGCTCCTACAATGAGCAGTTCTTC,CSARDMAGGSYNEQFF
many,TRBJ2-7,NA,TRBV20-1,TGCAGTGCTAGAGATCAGGGGGGGCAGGGGGCAAACGAGCAGTACTTC,CSARDQGGQGANEQYF
many,TRBJ2-1,TRBD1,TRBV5-1,TGCGCCAGCTACCAGGGACAGGGGGCTTACAATGAGCAGTTCTTC,CASYQGQGAYNEQFF
many,TRBJ2-7,NA,TRBV5-1,TGCGCCAGCAGCCGGGACCGGTTCTTAACCTCCAGCGAGCAGTACTTC,CASSRDRFLTSSEQYF
many,TRBJ1-1,NA,TRBV29-1,TGCAGCGTTGACAGGGCTGGTGAAGCTTTCTTT,CSVDRAGEAFF
NA,TRBJ1-1,NA,TRBV7-3,TGTGCCAGCAGCCTGACCCCAAACACTGAAGCTTTCTTT,CASSLTPNTEAFF